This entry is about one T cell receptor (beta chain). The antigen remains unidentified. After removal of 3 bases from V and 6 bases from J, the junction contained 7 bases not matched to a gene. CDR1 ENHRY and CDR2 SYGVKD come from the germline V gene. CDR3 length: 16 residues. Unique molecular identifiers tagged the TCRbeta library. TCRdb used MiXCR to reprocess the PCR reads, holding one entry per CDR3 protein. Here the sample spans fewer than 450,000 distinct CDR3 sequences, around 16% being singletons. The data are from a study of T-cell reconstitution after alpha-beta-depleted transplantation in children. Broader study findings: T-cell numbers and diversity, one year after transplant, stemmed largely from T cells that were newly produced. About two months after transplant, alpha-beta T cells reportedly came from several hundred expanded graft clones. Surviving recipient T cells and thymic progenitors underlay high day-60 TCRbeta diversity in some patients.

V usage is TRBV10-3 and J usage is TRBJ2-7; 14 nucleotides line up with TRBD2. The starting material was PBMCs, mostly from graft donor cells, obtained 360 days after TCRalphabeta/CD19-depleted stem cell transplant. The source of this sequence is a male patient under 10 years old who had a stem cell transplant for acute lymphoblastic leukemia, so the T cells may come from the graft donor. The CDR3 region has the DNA TGTGCCATCAGTGACCTGACTAGCGGGAGGGCCGGCGAGCAGTACTTC. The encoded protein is CAISDLTSGRAGEQYF.